This TCR beta chain comes out of a study of technical replicates of blood from several donors. This CDR3 has 16 amino acids. V was pared by 4 bases and J by 6 bases, with 20 bases between. The V gene's germline CDR1 is MNHNY and CDR2 SVGAGI (reference sequence). Profiling relied on immunoSEQ multiplex PCR, and the TCRdb table lists in-frame clones only, not all of them. The table lists about 85,000 clones, around 94% of them singletons. Sequencing used T cells isolated from PBMCs. This chain joins TRBV6-6 and TRBJ2-3; a possible D gene is TRBD2 (7 bases). This clonotype originated in a human donor in good health. CDR3 coding DNA: TGTGCCAGCAGTTTTAGGGGGGAGGGGGAGAGGGATACGCAGTATTTT. Its translation is CASSFRGEGERDTQYF.